The present T cell receptor beta chain was sequenced within a study of T cell responses to AZD1222 COVID-19 vaccine (dated by TCRdb to the early 2020s). The study in broad terms: AZD1222 recipients with second doses at about 4 weeks or about 12 weeks were pooled, because spike-specific TCR depth and breadth did not differ between schedules. A total of about 230 trial participants underwent TCR sequencing, of whom 200 to 220 received two doses of AZD1222 and about 25 received two doses of the MenACWY control vaccine. Trial participants were enrolled by age into subgroups of 18-55, 56-69 and 70-plus years, and about 150, 27 and 61 TCR-sequenced participants, respectively, were included in these subgroups.

The sample's time point label, in plain terms: baseline before first vaccination. The vaccinee samples were drawn from two UK trials, COV001 and COV002, one of which was a single-blind randomized controlled phase 2/3 trial testing AZD1222 (ChAdOx1 nCoV-19) in healthy adults. For TCRbeta chain sequencing, PBMC samples were collected from trial participants at day 0 and at day 28 after the second dose. About this clone: Its antigen target is currently unknown. Qualities for individual bases were not recorded, and no much larger clone is one base off.

The paper's findings and limits, for the study overall: The whole spike protein was spanned by vaccine-associated CD4 TCRs, and dominant responses were seen in regions 160-218 and 743-854. Conclusions about previously exposed vaccinees are limited, since just six or seven AZD1222 recipients were seropositive for SARS-CoV-2 at baseline. No day 14 peak-response samples were available, so repertoires were characterized only after the peak T cell response. In the small 56-69-year group, the increase in depth fell short of significance, most likely because of low power. Reportedly, almost half of the unique spike-specific TCRs recognized epitopes lying outside the regions that are mutated in the B.1.351 and B.1.1.7 variants. After two AZD1222 doses, spike-specific TCR breadth and depth were significantly higher than at day 0 and than in MenACWY recipients. Participants were mostly white British, with more females than males. The authors suggested clonal diversity may have been underestimated.

The CDR3 regions of human TCRbeta chains were analyzed by immunosequencing. Per the original workflow: TCRs in the repertoires were matched against a reference library of SARS-CoV-2-specific TCRs that had been generated with the MIRA antigen-specificity platform. Breadth was defined as the fraction of unique TCRs that were SARS-CoV-2-associated, and depth was defined as the fraction of total T cells that were SARS-CoV-2-associated. Using the MIRA data, each spike-specific TCR was mapped to the spike region that the TCR reacts to and placed in a CD4 or CD8 class. Log10-transformed breadth and depth values were compared by one-way ANOVA with Sidak's multiple comparisons tests. TCRdb limited this immuneACCESS table to in-frame rearrangements with V and J called. A share of clones is missing; checked studies link under half to unresolved V genes, and the rest is unexplained. V, J and clone size are those of that table, while D and trimming were read from the DNA. For this sample there are 100,000 to 150,000 clones; about 90% appear just once. 14% to 15% of the sample lies in the top ten.

The germline V gene specifies SGHTA as CDR1 and FQGNSA as CDR2. The cysteine opens and the phenylalanine closes a CDR3 of 15 amino acids. This entry keeps only the CDR3 DNA: 45 bases, framed from base 1. V has 2 bases trimmed and J has 3 bases trimmed; junction bases matching no gene number 7. The material sequenced was peripheral blood, taken on day 0 of AZD1222 vaccination. The receptor was isolated from an adult in good health. This chain is built from TRBV7-2 and TRBJ2-7, and TRBD2 aligns with 7 junction nucleotides. The CDR3 reads CASSLRGSTNYEQYF. The DNA sequence is given as TGTGCCAGCAGCTTACGCGGGAGTACGAACTACGAGCAGTACTTC.